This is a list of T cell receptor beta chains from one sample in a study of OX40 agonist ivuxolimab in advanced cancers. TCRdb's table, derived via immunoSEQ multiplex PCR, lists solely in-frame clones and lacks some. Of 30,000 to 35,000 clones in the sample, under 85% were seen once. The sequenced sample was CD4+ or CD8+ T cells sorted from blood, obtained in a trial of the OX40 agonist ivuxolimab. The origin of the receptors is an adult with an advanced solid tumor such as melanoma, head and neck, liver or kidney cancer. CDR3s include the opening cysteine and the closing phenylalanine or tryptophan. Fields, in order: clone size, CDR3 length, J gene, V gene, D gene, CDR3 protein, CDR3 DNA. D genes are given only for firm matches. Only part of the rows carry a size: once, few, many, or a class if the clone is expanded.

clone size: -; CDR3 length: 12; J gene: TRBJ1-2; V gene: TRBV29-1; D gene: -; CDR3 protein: CSARDRNYGYTF; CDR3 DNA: TGCAGCGCCAGGGACCGAAACTATGGCTACACCTTC
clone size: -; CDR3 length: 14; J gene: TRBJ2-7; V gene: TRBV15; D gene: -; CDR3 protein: CATSRGGPPHEQYF; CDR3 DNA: TGTGCCACCAGCAGAGGGGGTCCGCCCCACGAGCAGTACTTC
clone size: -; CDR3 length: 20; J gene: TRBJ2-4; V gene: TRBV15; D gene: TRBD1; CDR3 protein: CATSREATGTGGLAKNIQYF; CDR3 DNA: TGTGCCACCAGCAGAGAGGCGACCGGGACAGGGGGCCTAGCCAAAAACATTCAGTACTTC
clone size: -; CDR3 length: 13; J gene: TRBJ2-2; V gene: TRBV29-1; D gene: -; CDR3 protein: CSVFVRGTGELFF; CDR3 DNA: TGCAGCGTTTTCGTCCGGGGCACCGGGGAGCTGTTTTTT
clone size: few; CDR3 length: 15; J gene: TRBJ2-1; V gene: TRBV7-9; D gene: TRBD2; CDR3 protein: CASSLDAGGPGEQFF; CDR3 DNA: TGTGCCAGCAGCTTAGACGCGGGAGGGCCTGGTGAGCAGTTCTTC
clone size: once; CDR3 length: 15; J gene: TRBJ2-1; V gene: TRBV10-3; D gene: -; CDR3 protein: CAIRTDTSSYNEQFF; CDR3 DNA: TGTGCCATCAGGACAGACACGAGCTCCTACAATGAGCAGTTCTTC
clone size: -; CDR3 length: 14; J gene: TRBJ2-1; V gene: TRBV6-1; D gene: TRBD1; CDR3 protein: CASTRTGWDNEQFF; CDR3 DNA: TGTGCCAGCACGAGGACAGGGTGGGACAATGAGCAGTTCTTC
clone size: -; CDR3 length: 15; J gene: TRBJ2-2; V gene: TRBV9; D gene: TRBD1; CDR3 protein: CASAFQDRVAGELFF; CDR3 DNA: TGTGCCAGCGCATTTCAGGACAGGGTCGCCGGGGAGCTGTTTTTT
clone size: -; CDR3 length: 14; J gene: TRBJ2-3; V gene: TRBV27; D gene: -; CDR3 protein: CASSSQGITDTQYF; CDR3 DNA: TGTGCCAGCAGTTCACAGGGTATCACAGATACGCAGTATTTT
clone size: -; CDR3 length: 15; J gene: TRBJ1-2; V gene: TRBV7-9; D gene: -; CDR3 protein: CASSLAGDFNYGYTF; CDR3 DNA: TGTGCCAGCAGCTTAGCGGGGGATTTTAACTATGGCTACACCTTC
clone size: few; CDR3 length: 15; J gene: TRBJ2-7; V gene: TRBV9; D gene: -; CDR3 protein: CASSSDGTGSKEQYF; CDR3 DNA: TGTGCCAGCAGCTCAGACGGGACTGGTAGTAAGGAGCAGTACTTC
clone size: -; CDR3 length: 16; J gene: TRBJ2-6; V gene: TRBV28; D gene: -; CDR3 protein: CASSFRPLWGANVLTF; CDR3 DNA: TGTGCCAGCAGTTTCAGACCCCTCTGGGGGGCCAACGTCCTGACTTTC
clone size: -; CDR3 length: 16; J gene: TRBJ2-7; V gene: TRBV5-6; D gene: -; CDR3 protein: CASSLVIRGSTYEQYF; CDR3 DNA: TGTGCCAGCAGCTTGGTGATTCGGGGGTCTACCTACGAGCAGTACTTC
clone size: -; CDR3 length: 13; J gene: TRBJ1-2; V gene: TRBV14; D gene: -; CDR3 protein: CASSRQREYGYTF; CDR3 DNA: TGTGCCAGCAGCCGACAGAGGGAGTATGGCTACACCTTC
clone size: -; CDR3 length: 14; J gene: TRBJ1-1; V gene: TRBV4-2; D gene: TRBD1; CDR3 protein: CASSQPDRDTEAFF; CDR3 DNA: TGTGCCAGCAGCCAACCGGACAGGGACACTGAAGCTTTCTTT
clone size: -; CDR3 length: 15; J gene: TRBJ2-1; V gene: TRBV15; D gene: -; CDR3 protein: CATSRDRALSGEQFF; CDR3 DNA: TGTGCCACCAGCAGAGATCGTGCCCTTTCGGGTGAGCAGTTCTTC
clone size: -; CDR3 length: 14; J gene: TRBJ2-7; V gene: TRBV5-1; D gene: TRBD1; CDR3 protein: CASSPGQGISEQYF; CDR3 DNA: TGCGCCAGCAGCCCGGGACAGGGAATCAGCGAGCAGTACTTC
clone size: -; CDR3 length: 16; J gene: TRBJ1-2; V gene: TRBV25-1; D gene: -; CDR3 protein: CASSFTLPISMYGYTF; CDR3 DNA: TGTGCCAGCAGCTTTACTCTTCCCATATCGATGTATGGCTACACCTTC
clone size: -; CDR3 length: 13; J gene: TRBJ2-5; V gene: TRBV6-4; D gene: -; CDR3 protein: CASSLTRGETQYF; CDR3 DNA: TGTGCCAGCAGTTTGACTAGAGGGGAGACCCAGTACTTC
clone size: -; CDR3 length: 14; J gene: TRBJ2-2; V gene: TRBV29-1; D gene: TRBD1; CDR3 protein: CSGGTGVDTGELFF; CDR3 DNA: TGCAGCGGGGGGACAGGGGTGGACACCGGGGAGCTGTTTTTT
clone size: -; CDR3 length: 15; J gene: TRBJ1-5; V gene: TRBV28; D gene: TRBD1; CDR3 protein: CASSPTGQGGKAQHF; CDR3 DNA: TGTGCCAGCAGTCCGACTGGACAGGGAGGAAAGGCCCAGCATTTT
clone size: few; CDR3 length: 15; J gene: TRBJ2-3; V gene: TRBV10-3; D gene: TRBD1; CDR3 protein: CAISDRTGFGDTQYF; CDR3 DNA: TGTGCCATCAGTGATAGGACAGGGTTTGGAGATACGCAGTATTTT
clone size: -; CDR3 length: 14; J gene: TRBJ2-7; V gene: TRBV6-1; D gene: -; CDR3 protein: CASSGVSRPTEQYF; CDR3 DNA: TGTGCCAGCAGTGGGGTGTCTCGACCCACCGAGCAGTACTTC
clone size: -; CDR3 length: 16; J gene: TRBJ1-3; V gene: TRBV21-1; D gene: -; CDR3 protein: CASSKVRGAAGNTIYF; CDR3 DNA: TGTGCCAGCAGCAAAGTGAGGGGTGCGGCTGGAAACACCATATATTTT
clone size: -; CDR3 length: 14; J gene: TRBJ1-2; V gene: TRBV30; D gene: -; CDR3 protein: CAWSVPPGNYGYTF; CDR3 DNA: TGTGCCTGGAGTGTACCCCCGGGGAACTATGGCTACACCTTC
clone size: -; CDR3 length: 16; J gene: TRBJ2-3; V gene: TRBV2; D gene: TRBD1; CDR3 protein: CASSEMGQGMLDTQYF; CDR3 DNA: TGTGCCAGCAGTGAAATGGGACAGGGGATGCTGGATACGCAGTATTTT
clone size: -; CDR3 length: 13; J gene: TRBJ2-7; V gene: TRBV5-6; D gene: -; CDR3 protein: CASSLVVSYEQYF; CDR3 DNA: TGTGCCAGCAGCTTGGTTGTGTCCTACGAGCAGTACTTC
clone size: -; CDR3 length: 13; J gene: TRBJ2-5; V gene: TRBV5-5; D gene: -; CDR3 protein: CASSLTEIETQYF; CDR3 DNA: TGTGCCAGCAGCTTGACGGAGATAGAGACCCAGTACTTC
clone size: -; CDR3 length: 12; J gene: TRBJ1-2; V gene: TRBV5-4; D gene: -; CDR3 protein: CASSLAGRGGTF; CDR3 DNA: TGTGCCAGCAGCTTGGCCGGGAGGGGAGGCACCTTC
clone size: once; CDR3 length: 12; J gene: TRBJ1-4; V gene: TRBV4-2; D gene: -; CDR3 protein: CASSLAYEKLFF; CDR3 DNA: TGTGCCAGCAGCTTGGCATATGAAAAACTGTTTTTT
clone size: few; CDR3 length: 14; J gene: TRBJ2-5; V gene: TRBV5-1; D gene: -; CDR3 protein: CASSLTSTGETQYF; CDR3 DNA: TGCGCCAGCAGCTTAACTAGTACGGGGGAGACCCAGTACTTC
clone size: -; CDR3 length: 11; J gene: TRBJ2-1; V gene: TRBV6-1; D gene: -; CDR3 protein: CARRRNNEQFF; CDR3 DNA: TGTGCCAGGCGACGGAACAATGAGCAGTTCTTC
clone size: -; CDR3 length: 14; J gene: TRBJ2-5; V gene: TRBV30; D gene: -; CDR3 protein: CAWSVADLKGTQYF; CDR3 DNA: TGTGCCTGGAGTGTGGCGGACCTAAAGGGGACCCAGTACTTC